This T cell receptor (beta chain) was identified during a study of T cells in localized non-small cell lung cancer. Study results and caveats: The study linked higher blood T cell density to longer overall survival. Since sequencing was restricted to only one region of the tumor, intratumor heterogeneity remains a possibility. Tumor trailed uninvolved adjacent lung in T cell clonality, which peaked there. Adjacent lung had a median about 60 of the 100 largest tumor clones.

This clone was detected a few times. Its antigen is unknown. Measured with immunoSEQ multiplex PCR; TCRdb has only the in-frame clones, and not every one. Of 2,500 to 3,500 clones in the sample, approximately 24% were seen once. Source: lung tumor tissue, taken before any cancer treatment. The receptor was derived from a female donor over 55 with stage I lung adenocarcinoma.

This CDR3 reads CASRDRGGSYEQYF. Written as DNA, the CDR3 is TGTGCCAGCAGGGACAGGGGGGGGTCCTACGAGCAGTACTTC. V usage is TRBV11-3 and J usage is TRBJ2-7; TRBD1 agrees at 10 bases. V dropped 6 bases and J dropped 1; count of bases not matched to a gene: 3. This CDR3 has 14 amino acids. Germline values: CDR1 SGHNT, CDR2 YENEEA. Full variable domain (rest looked up from reference TRBV11-3 and TRBJ2-7): EAGVVQSPRYKIIEKKQPVAFWCNPISGHNTLYWYLQNLGQGPELLIRYENEEAVDDSQLPKDRFSAERLKGVDSTLKIQPAELGDSAVYLCASRDRGGSYEQYFGPGTRLTVT.